The clone carrying this TCR beta chain was counted at least ten times. Antigen unknown. These data belong to a study of T cells in Graves' hyperthyroidism and ophthalmopathy. The study's findings and limits: Through a model of 13 V-J features, ophthalmopathy was separated from stable hyperthyroidism. In blood, most of the thyroid clonotypes expanded above 0.001 were also present.

The investigators amplified TCR beta CDR3 regions from RNA transcripts. During a first-round RT-PCR of the TCR CDR3, the HTBI primer set was used. TCRdb re-called the multiplex PCR reads with MiXCR, one entry per CDR3 protein. The repertoire consists of about half a million distinct CDR3 sequences, with approximately 25% occurring once and the leading ten covering 10% to 12%. Each ophthalmopathy patient scored at least 3 on the Clinical Activity Score and at least 4 on NOSPECS grade, with duration under 3 months. The study based diagnoses on clinical symptoms, serum thyroxine and TRAb, thyroid ultrasound and orbital computed tomography. CDR3 size: 14 residues. Germline CDR1 reads MNHEY; CDR2 reads SVGAGI.

This TCR came from a woman aged 30 to 39 with Graves' ophthalmopathy. The J gene is TRBJ1-1, the V gene TRBV6-5; D call uncertain. The specimen sequenced was blood. The CDR3 coding sequence is TGTGCTTACCCCCCGAGTCCGATGAACACTGAAGCTTTCTTT. Amino acids: CAYPPSPMNTEAFF.